What follows are 24 T cell receptor beta chains derived from one specimen sequenced in a study of blood T cell repertoires in COVID-19 (TCRdb year 2020). The library was prepared using the immunoSEQ multiplex PCR assay. TCRdb holds this immuneACCESS table with in-frame rearrangements only. Some clones are missing; in checked studies, unresolved V genes explain under half, and the rest has no known cause. The sample table holds about 94,000 clones, of which about three quarters were seen once. The ten largest make up about half of the sample. The sample was peripheral blood. These TCRs come from a human donor in a cohort sampled during active COVID-19.

The chain links TRBV6-2 or TRBV6-3 to TRBJ2-5; 7 nucleotides line up with TRBD1. Per germline, CDR1 MNHEY and CDR2 SVGEGT. The CDR3 covers 11 residues. Unmatched junction bases numbered 5, after V lost 5 bases and J lost 11 bases. As DNA, the CDR3 is TGTGCCAGCAGTCCAACGGGACAGCAGTACTTC. It encodes CASSPTGQQYF.

The chain has TRBV7-9 and TRBJ2-7; 8 bases are shared with TRBD2. The CDR3 contains 14 residues. V was clipped by 5 bases and J by 1 base; unmatched bases: 4. CDR1 is SEHNR, CDR2 FQNEAQ, per germline (reference sequence). CDR3 in amino acids: CASSVSGKSYEQYF. The CDR3 bases are TGTGCCAGCAGCGTTAGCGGGAAATCCTACGAGCAGTACTTC.

This clone was counted once. The rearrangement links TRBV7-6 to TRBJ2-5; TRBD2 matches at 16 bases. The CDR3 totals 18 residues. Trimming cost V 6 bases and J 3 bases; bases outside gene matches: 10. Germline V CDR1 and CDR2: SGHVS, FNYEAQ. This CDR3 is CASRLGLGLAGGKETQYF. As DNA, the CDR3 is TGTGCCAGCAGGTTGGGCCTGGGACTAGCGGGAGGGAAAGAGACCCAGTACTTC.

This sequence joins TRBV6-6 and TRBJ2-3; possibly TRBD2 for D (6 bases). This CDR3 region has 13 residues. Trimming shortened V by 9 bases and J by 2 bases, and 12 bases separated the two germline ends. Germline V gene lookup returns CDR1 MNHNY and CDR2 SVGAGI (reference sequence). CDR3 bases: TGTGCCAGTAGCGGTCCTCACACAGATACGCAGTATTTT. As protein: CASSGPHTDTQYF.

This chain links TRBV4-2 with TRBJ2-5; tentatively, D is TRBD1 (5 bases). V was pared by 1 base and J by 2 bases, with 17 bases between. The CDR3 spans 17 residues. Germline values: CDR1 LGHNA, CDR2 YNFKEQ. The CDR3 protein is CASSQGMGHRGQETQYF. DNA of the CDR3: TGTGCCAGCAGCCAAGGGATGGGGCATCGTGGTCAAGAGACCCAGTACTTC.

V usage is TRBV27 and J usage is TRBJ1-5; 7 nucleotides match TRBD1. After removal of 7 bases from V and 2 bases from J, the junction contained 5 bases not matched to a gene. Looked up from germline, CDR1 is MNHEY and CDR2 is SMNVEV (reference sequence). The CDR3 extends over 14 amino acids. CDR3 sequence (DNA): TGTGCCAGCAATCACAGGGGTGGCAATCAGCCCCAGCATTTT. The encoded protein is CASNHRGGNQPQHF.

The chain is built from TRBV28 and TRBJ2-2; D ambiguous. CDR3 size: 15 residues. Per the germline V gene, CDR1 is MDHEN and CDR2 is SYDVKM. V was clipped by 7 bases and J by 6 bases, with 18 bases between them. The DNA for the CDR3 is TGTGCCAGCAACTCAGCCGGGTCCAAGGCCGGGGAGCTGTTTTTT. It translates to CASNSAGSKAGELFF. Full variable domain (missing parts from reference TRBV28 and TRBJ2-2): DVKVTQSSRYLVKRTGEKVFLECVQDMDHENMFWYRQDPGLGLRLIYFSYDVKMKEKGDIPEGYSVSREKKERFSLILESASTNQTSMYLCASNSAGSKAGELFFGEGSRLTVL.

A single count supports this clone. The CDR3 loop reads CASSYRFRETQYF. The CDR3 DNA reads as TGTGCCAGCAGTTACAGATTTAGAGAGACCCAGTACTTC. This chain links TRBV6-5 with TRBJ2-5; D not resolved. V lost 2 bases and J lost 4, with 8 bases in between. Germline V gene sequence: CDR1 MNHEY, CDR2 SVGAGI. This CDR3 is built from 13 residues.

The chain carries TRBV6-2 or TRBV6-3 and TRBJ2-4, with 7 bases aligning to TRBD2. V was clipped by 6 bases and J by 7 bases; unmatched bases: 3. The CDR3 extends over 12 amino acids. CDR1 and CDR2 from the germline V gene are MNHEY and SVGEGT. CDR3 nucleotides: TGTGCCAGCAGCCGACTAGCCAACATTCAGTACTTC. It translates to CASSRLANIQYF.

The chain uses TRBV6-5 and TRBJ2-7; 8 positions agree with TRBD2. V shed 6 bases, J shed 1 base, and the junction held 8 bases outside the gene matches. Germline V lookup: CDR1 MNHEY, CDR2 SVGAGI. CDR3 length: 15 residues. Here the CDR3 DNA reads TGTGCCAGCAGCCGGGGGGGCGGGCTATCCTACGAGCAGTACTTC. Its translation: CASSRGGGLSYEQYF.

The CDR3 region has the DNA TGTGCCAGCAGCTTACAGGGGGCACAACAGTTCTTC. This gives the protein CASSLQGAQQFF. This chain uses TRBV5-4 with TRBJ2-1; TRBD1 aligns across 9 bases. Germline-derived CDR1 and CDR2 are SGHNT and YYREEE (reference sequence). The CDR3 loop spans 12 amino acids. V gave up 2 bases and J gave up 13 bases; unmatched junction bases: 4. Filled out from reference TRBV5-4 and TRBJ2-1, the complete variable domain reads ETGVTQSPTHLIKTRGQQVTLRCSSQSGHNTVSWYQQALGQGPQFIFQYYREEENGRGNFPPRFSGLQFPNYSSELNVNALELDDSALYLCASSLQGAQQFFGPGTRLTVL.

This chain connects TRBV6-4 to TRBJ2-7, with TRBD1 matching over 9 bases. With V trimmed by 0 bases and J by 4 bases, 13 bases remained unmatched. CDR1 is MRHNA and CDR2 is SNTAGT in the germline V gene. The CDR3 has 18 residues. CDR3 nucleotides: TGTGCCAGCAGTGACTCACCGCATCGGGACAGGGTATCTTACGAGCAGTACTTC. The encoded protein is CASSDSPHRDRVSYEQYF.

V and J are TRBV2 and TRBJ1-5; no firm D call. The CDR3 spans 15 residues. The V end lost 6 bases, the J end lost 2 bases, and 14 bases lay between the germline ends. Germline lookup yields CDR1 SNHLY and CDR2 FYNNEI. The chain's CDR3 is CASSKGSMGNQPQHF. CDR3 nucleotide sequence: TGTGCCAGCAGCAAAGGGAGCATGGGCAATCAGCCCCAGCATTTT.

V is TRBV5-1 and J is TRBJ2-5; the D gene is possibly TRBD2 (5 bases). Trimming stripped 5 bases from V and 5 bases from J, with 10 bases between. Germline V CDR1 and CDR2: SGHRS, YFSETQ. The CDR3 is 12 amino acids. The CDR3 nucleotides read TGCGCCAGCAGGAGGGCCGGTGAGACCCAGTACTTC. This encodes CASRRAGETQYF.

This chain connects TRBV6-6 to TRBJ1-5; D is undetermined. The CDR3 is made up of 13 amino acids. Germline values: CDR1 MNHNY, CDR2 SVGAGI (reference sequence). V was trimmed by 6 bases and J by 7 bases, leaving 13 bases between them. The CDR3 sequence: CASSRYENQPQHF. CDR3 coding DNA: TGTGCCAGCAGCCGCTACGAGAACCAGCCCCAGCATTTT.

The chain couples TRBV4-2 to TRBJ2-5; TRBD2 matches at 14 bases. Germline values: CDR1 LGHNA, CDR2 YNFKEQ. The trim removed 0 bases at V and 2 bases at J, leaving 5 bases unmatched. This CDR3 region has 18 residues. The CDR3 sequence: CASSQDRGLAGGQETQYF. CDR3 nucleotides: TGTGCCAGCAGCCAAGATAGAGGACTAGCGGGAGGTCAAGAGACCCAGTACTTC.

The rearrangement uses TRBV29-1 and TRBJ2-7; D not resolved. The CDR3 has 12 residues. Germline loops: CDR1 SQVTM, CDR2 ANQGSEA. Between the trimmed V and J ends, which lost 4 bases and 2 bases, there was a span of 9 bases. The CDR3 region is CSVALGPYEQYF. CDR3 DNA sequence: TGCAGCGTTGCCCTAGGCCCCTACGAGCAGTACTTC.

This chain joins TRBV5-1 and TRBJ2-5, with 10 bases identical to TRBD2. The CDR3 has 16 residues. The V segment lost 1 base and the J segment 4 bases; nucleotides outside the gene matches: 7. Germline V CDR1 and CDR2: SGHRS, YFSETQ. The CDR3 sequence: CASSLMIAGGAETQYF. The CDR3 DNA sequence: TGCGCCAGCAGCTTGATGATAGCGGGAGGAGCAGAGACCCAGTACTTC.

Worth noting for this clone: The junction and the germline gene differ at one end; a read error may be behind it. The chain joins TRBV28 to TRBJ2-2; the match to TRBD1 covers 10 bases. Germline CDR1 and CDR2: MDHEN and SYDVKM. The length of the CDR3 is 12 residues. The CDR3 region has the DNA TGTGCCAGCAAAACCGGGACAGGGGTGCTGTTTTTT. Translation: CASKTGTGVLFF. The full variable domain, in which reference TRBV28 and TRBJ2-2 provide the parts outside the CDR3, is DVKVTQSSRYLVKRTGEKVFLECVQDMDHENMFWYRQDPGLGLRLIYFSYDVKMKEKGDIPEGYSVSREKKERFSLILESASTNQTSMYLCASKTGTGVLFFGEGSRLTVL.

The rearrangement uses TRBV7-9 and TRBJ2-3; no clear D gene. The V end was cut by 5 bases, the J end by 6 bases, with 12 bases between. Germline-derived CDR1 and CDR2 are SEHNR and FQNEAQ (reference sequence). The CDR3 is 13 residues long. The CDR3 DNA follows: TGTGCCAGCAGCCTCCTCATAGTGGATACGCAGTATTTT. Residues: CASSLLIVDTQYF.

The chain joins TRBV28 to TRBJ2-7, with unresolved D. Germline V CDR1 and CDR2: MDHEN, SYDVKM. CDR3 length: 12 residues. V was shortened by 3 bases and J by 6 bases, with 9 bases between the two germline ends. In DNA, the CDR3 is TGTGCCAGCAGTTTGCGCCCCGGCGAGCAGTACTTC. Translated, it gives CASSLRPGEQYF.

V usage is TRBV3-1 (or the pseudogene TRBV3-2) and J usage is TRBJ2-1; tentative D call: TRBD1 (5 bases). The V end was cut by 0 bases, the J end by 6 bases, with 9 bases between. This CDR3 is 14 amino acids long. Germline V lookup: CDR1 LGHDT, CDR2 YNNKEL (reference sequence). The CDR3 protein is CASSQEDGANEQFF. CDR3 sequence (DNA): TGTGCCAGCAGCCAAGAAGATGGGGCCAATGAGCAGTTCTTC.

The J gene is TRBJ1-4, the V gene TRBV6-1; perhaps TRBD1 as D (6 bases). With 2 bases removed from V and 1 base from J, the gap between germline ends came to 11 bases. The germline V gene has CDR1 MNHNS and CDR2 SASEGT. The CDR3 extends over 16 amino acids. CDR3 sequence (DNA): TGTGCCAGCAGTGAAAACAGGGTTGTAACTAATGAAAAACTGTTTTTT. This codes for CASSENRVVTNEKLFF.

There are a few counts of this clone. This chain uses TRBV7-2 with TRBJ1-3; 11 bases map to TRBD1. The CDR3 covers 16 residues. Trimming removed 0 bases from V and 8 bases from J; junction bases left unmatched: 6. Looked up from germline, CDR1 is SGHTA and CDR2 is FQGNSA. CDR3 sequence (DNA): TGTGCCAGCAGCTTAGCGCTGGGACAGGGGGGAGACACCATATATTTT. Its protein is CASSLALGQGGDTIYF.